These T cell receptor beta chains were read from a single sample in a study of PD-1 blockade in classical Hodgkin lymphoma. The protocol was immunoSEQ multiplex PCR, while the TCRdb copy is restricted to in-frame clones and leaves out a portion. The sample yields about 27,000 clones, less than 80% seen once. The sample was peripheral blood mononuclear cells (PBMCs), taken before the second cycle of nivolumab. The receptor source for this set is a human donor with classical Hodgkin lymphoma. The conserved cysteine and the conserved F or W are not part of the CDR3 here. Fields, in order: clone size, V gene, CDR3 protein. Some rows have no size entry. The others give once, few or many, or a class for an expanded clone.

clone size: -
V gene: TRBV6-1
CDR3 protein: ASNPWTGTFEQY

clone size: -
V gene: TRBV6-1
CDR3 protein: ASSQLQAGELF

clone size: -
V gene: TRBV7-9
CDR3 protein: ASRPPWPTNSPLH

clone size: -
V gene: TRBV6-5
CDR3 protein: ASSYAGMNTEAF

clone size: -
V gene: TRBV9
CDR3 protein: ASSGNFRDRDEEQF

clone size: -
V gene: TRBV4-2
CDR3 protein: ASSQARGFGNSPLH

clone size: -
V gene: TRBV11-1
CDR3 protein: ASSPNSDGYEQY

clone size: -
V gene: TRBV7-8
CDR3 protein: ASSTNRDQPQH

clone size: -
V gene: TRBV7-2
CDR3 protein: ASSQQGYNSPLH

clone size: -
V gene: TRBV21-1
CDR3 protein: ASSRPGHPSTDTQY

clone size: -
V gene: TRBV19
CDR3 protein: ASSKSDGPEAF

clone size: -
V gene: TRBV10-3
CDR3 protein: AIRGTGGTDTQY

clone size: -
V gene: TRBV5-1
CDR3 protein: ASSLGVTDTGELF

clone size: once
V gene: TRBV11-1
CDR3 protein: ASSLRRTDTQY

clone size: -
V gene: TRBV7-2
CDR3 protein: ASSLMGQGSYEQY

clone size: few
V gene: TRBV28
CDR3 protein: ASLTPGLNHYEQY